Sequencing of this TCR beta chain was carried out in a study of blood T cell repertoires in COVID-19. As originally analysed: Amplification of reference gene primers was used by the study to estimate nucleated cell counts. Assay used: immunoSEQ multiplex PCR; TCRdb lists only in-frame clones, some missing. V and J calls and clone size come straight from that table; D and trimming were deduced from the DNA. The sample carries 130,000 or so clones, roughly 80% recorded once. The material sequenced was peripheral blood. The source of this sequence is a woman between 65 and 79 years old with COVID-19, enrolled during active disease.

The CDR3 coding sequence is TGCGCCAGCAGCCCGAGCGGCTCCCAGGCAGCGAACACCGGGGAGCTGTTTTTT. It specifies CASSPSGSQAANTGELFF. The chain carries TRBV5-1 and TRBJ2-2; the D gene is possibly TRBD2 (5 bases). With 4 bases removed from V and 0 bases from J, the gap between germline ends came to 19 bases. Germline values: CDR1 SGHRS, CDR2 YFSETQ. The CDR3 has 18 amino acids.